This TCR beta chain was sequenced during a study of post-analysis software for immune sequencing data. Broader study findings: Patients used about five TRBV segments, including TRBV5-6, TRBV5-1 and TRBV20-1, more often than controls. Normalized Chao1 diversity was significantly lower in multiple sclerosis patients than in controls.

The CDR3 is 10 residues long. Germline CDR1 is SQVTM and CDR2 is ANQGSEA. Trimming removed 6 bases at V and 5 bases at J, with 6 bases between. Note on this clonotype: Its antigen is as yet unknown.

The library was made from cDNA and included unique molecular identifiers. TCRdb reprocessed the PCR reads via MiXCR and lists one record per CDR3 protein. This table has under 200,000 distinct CDR3 sequences, around 29% appearing once. The source is a girl between 2 and 17 years old with multiple sclerosis. The specimen was blood. The gene calls are TRBV29-1 and TRBJ2-3; D is uncertain. Here the CDR3 DNA reads TGCAGCGTAAGCGAAGATACGCAGTATTTT. This encodes CSVSEDTQYF.